This TCR beta chain stems from a study of neurological immune-mediated disorders (dated by TCRdb to about 2019). Study-wide context: The study compared peripheral blood TCR-beta repertoires of HTLV-I-associated myelopathy (HAM/TSP) patients, multiple sclerosis patients and healthy controls using UMI-based sequencing. Longitudinal samples, technical triplicates and paired sorted CD4+ and CD8+ T-cell subsets, alongside PBMC samples, were included among the approximately 110 TCR-beta libraries. Longitudinal HAM/TSP and healthy donors had 3 time-points each (about 3-45 month intervals). The cohort included around 70 subjects: roughly 15 with HAM/TSP, about 34 with multiple sclerosis, and 20 healthy controls. Here is what the overall study found, with its caveats: TCR clonal expansion was highest in HAM/TSP patients and lowest in MS patients, with MS patients falling below even healthy controls. Expanded clones from different subjects shared no identical CDR3 amino acid sequences, which suggests that TCR-beta repertoires were private in all groups.

V is cut by 4 bases and J by 1 base, and the space between the germline ends is 4 bases. Taken from cysteine to phenylalanine, the CDR3 has 12 residues. This entry keeps only the CDR3 DNA: 36 bases, framed from base 1. Taken from the germline V gene (reference sequence), the CDR1 and CDR2 loops are LNHDA and SQIVND. This specimen's time point label, interpreted: longitudinal time-point 1 (baseline). Unsorted PBMC libraries were generated from 2 million PBMCs stored in RNAlater at -80 °C until RNA extraction. Peripheral blood was subjected to Ficoll-Hypaque density gradient centrifugation to isolate PBMCs, which were then cryopreserved in liquid nitrogen. This clonotype was recorded at least ten times. The antigen it recognizes is unknown. The record has no base qualities; no much larger clone is one base away. cDNA was synthesized by template-switch 5'RACE using a primer with a 10-nucleotide random unique molecular identifier that tagged each TCR transcript. Every sequencing run yielded over 170 million TCR-beta sequences covering 15-18 subjects. The RNeasy kit was used for extraction of total RNA. The KAPA Real-time Library Amplification kit was used to amplify TCR-beta VDJ regions with primers targeting the TCR constant region and the 5'RACE anchor. Sample indexes and Illumina adaptors were added in a first PCR, and a second PCR then increased library yield. After Ampure bead purification, the roughly 650 bp TCR product was size-selected on a 2% E-gel SizeSelection system. Library quality was checked on a Bioanalyzer, concentration was measured with Qubit, and libraries were quantified with the Kapa Library Quantification kit before pooling. An Illumina HiSeq 2500 was used to sequence the libraries paired-end at 2 x 150 bp. To increase sequence diversity, roughly 24-32% phiX was spiked into each library pool. The authors' analysis ran thus. Quality-filtered reads were processed with the UMI-based MiGEC pipeline, which removed over 85% of raw TCR sequences during error correction. IMGT germline references were used for aligning VDJ genes, and each clonotype was defined as a unique CDR3 amino acid sequence together with its V-J genes. Clonal expansion, Shannon diversity and CDR3 relatedness were evaluated with VDJtools (CalcPairwiseDistances, ClusterSamples), while phylogenetic trees were built in CLCbio workbench. Clones with at least 8 unique UMIs were defined as expanded, with this threshold being based on coefficient-of-variation modelling across technical triplicates. The raw public reads went through TCRdb reprocessing: fastp at Q25, MiXCR clone calling, in-frame beta chains kept. For every CDR3 protein sequence, its rows merge into one entry that carries the most common genes and DNA. These V and J calls are TCRdb output, not the study's own analysis. The sample has around 60,000 distinct CDR3 sequences on record, about 11% of them singletons. The leading ten clones occupy approximately 7% of the sample.

This clonotype was obtained from a male donor with HTLV-1-associated myelopathy (HAM/TSP). The rearranged segments are TRBV19 and TRBJ1-1, with the D segment identity uncertain. Sequences were obtained from PBMCs. CDR3 reads: CASSKGNTEAFF. Here is the DNA: TGTGCCAGTAGTAAGGGGAACACTGAAGCTTTCTTT.